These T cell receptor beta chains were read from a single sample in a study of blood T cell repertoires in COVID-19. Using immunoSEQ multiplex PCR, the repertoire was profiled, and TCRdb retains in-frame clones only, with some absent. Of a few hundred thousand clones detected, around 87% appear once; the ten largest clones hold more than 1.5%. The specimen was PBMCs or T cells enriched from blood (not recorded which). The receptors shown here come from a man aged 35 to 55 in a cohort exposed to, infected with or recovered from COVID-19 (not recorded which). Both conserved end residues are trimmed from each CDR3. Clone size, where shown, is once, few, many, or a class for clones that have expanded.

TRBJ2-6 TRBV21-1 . ASSSLRGQGVEGANVLT
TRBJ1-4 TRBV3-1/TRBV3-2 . ASSQVGKLF
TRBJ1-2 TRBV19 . ASRLPGTKNGYT
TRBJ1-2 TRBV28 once ASSLRIGGYT
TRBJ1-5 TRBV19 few ASSISPGGNSNQPQH
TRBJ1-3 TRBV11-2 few ASSLNGLSSGNTIY
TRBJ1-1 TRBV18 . ASSPDRSKNTEAF
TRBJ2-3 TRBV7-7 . ASSLAGGSTDTQY
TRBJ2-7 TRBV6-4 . ATPGESYEQY
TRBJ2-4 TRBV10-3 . AISDPTSGSPIQY
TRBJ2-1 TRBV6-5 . ASNVETGIGNEQF
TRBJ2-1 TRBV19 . ASSILANEQF
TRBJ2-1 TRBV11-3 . ASSLGTGRSNEQF
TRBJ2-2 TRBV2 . ASALAGVNTGELF
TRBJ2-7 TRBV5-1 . ASSFPGLAGAEQY
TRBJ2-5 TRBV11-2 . ASSLPSLGNSGKETQY
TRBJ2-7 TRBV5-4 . ASSGGLAATSYEQY
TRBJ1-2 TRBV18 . ASSPPGTAVYGYT
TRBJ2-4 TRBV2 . ASTKPGTGSNIQY
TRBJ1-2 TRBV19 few ASSRQGGYGYT
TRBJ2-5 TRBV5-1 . ASSRLQETQY
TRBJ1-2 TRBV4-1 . ASSRNAMGQLSNYGYT
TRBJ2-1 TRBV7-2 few ASSPQENEQF
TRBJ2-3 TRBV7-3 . ASSLMGGGTDTQY